This TCR beta chain was found in a study of brain T cells in children with intractable seizures. General study results and limits: Viral specificity was inferred only from CDR3 similarity; HCMV serostatus was unknown.

Time point noted: blood from clinic visit 5 months post-surgery; TSC patient then seizure free. Only cases whose brain tissue showed the highest T cell transcript signatures were sequenced. Concerning this clone: No antigen is known for it.

The protocol was immunoSEQ multiplex PCR, while the TCRdb copy is restricted to in-frame clones and leaves out a portion. The table includes about 340,000 clones, roughly 93% detected once. CDR3 size: 16 residues. From germline, CDR1 is SEHNR and CDR2 FQNEAQ (reference sequence). V lost 8 bases and J 0 bases, leaving 14 bases between the germline ends. This rearrangement joins TRBV7-9 to TRBJ2-6; a possible D gene is TRBD1 (5 bases). The source was peripheral blood, collected more than 4 months after surgery. The sequence was obtained from a boy younger than two with tuberous sclerosis and intractable seizures. The CDR3 region has the DNA TGTGCCAGCGATACTCCTCAGGGCTCTGGGGCCAACGTCCTGACTTTC. Protein: CASDTPQGSGANVLTF.